The clone carrying this TCR beta chain appeared a few times. Antigen specificity is unknown. These data originate in a study of T-cell memory formation after mild COVID-19. Study-wide context: TCR clusters were largely donor specific.

Findings of the study overall: In pre-infection memory, a portion of responding clones appeared, which suggested that cross-reactive memory joined.

The 5'RACE method, run with constant-segment primers, produced TCR alpha and TCR beta cDNA libraries (carrying sample barcodes and UMIs). TCRdb re-called the 5' RACE reads with MiXCR, one entry per CDR3 protein. Of hundreds of thousands of distinct CDR3 sequences in the sample, under 30% were seen once. Looked up from germline, CDR1 is SGHRS and CDR2 is YFSETQ. Trimming took off 0 bases at V and 4 bases at J, with 11 bases between the two ends. CDR3 size: 15 residues. The chain uses TRBV5-1 and TRBJ1-3, with a weak D call TRBD1 (5 bases). Specimen: PBMCs or a T cell subset sorted from them (not recorded which). This clonotype originated in an adult woman who had mild COVID-19 (a few samples of this study predate the infection). Cell type and time point are not known. The chain's CDR3 is CASSLGQRTGNTIYF. In DNA form, the CDR3 reads TGCGCCAGCAGCTTGGGCCAACGGACAGGAAACACCATATATTTT.